The 9 T cell receptor beta chains presented below share a single source sample, sequenced in a study of blood T cell repertoires in COVID-19. Generated by immunoSEQ multiplex PCR, the TCRdb table keeps only in-frame clones and is missing some. The sample holds under 55,000 clones, 80% to 90% seen once. The sample taken for sequencing was peripheral blood. Receptors were obtained from a man aged 45-65 years with acute or convalescent COVID-19.

V is TRBV6-4 and J is TRBJ1-2, with 9 bases that match TRBD1. The V segment lost 2 bases and the J segment 4 bases; nucleotides outside the gene matches: 17. The CDR3 consists of 19 residues. Germline lookup yields CDR1 MRHNA and CDR2 SNTAGT. Here the CDR3 DNA reads TGTGCCAGCAGTGACCATAATAACGAACCGGGACAGGGTACCTATGGCTACACCTTC. Amino acids: CASSDHNNEPGQGTYGYTF.

The chain uses TRBV5-1 and TRBJ2-7; 8 nucleotides align to TRBD2. Germline assignment: CDR1 SGHRS and CDR2 YFSETQ. The V gene end was trimmed by 1 base and the J gene end by 3 bases; junction bases not matched to a gene: 6. This CDR3 has 15 amino acids. CDR3 region: CASSLSGGIFYEQYF. The CDR3 coding sequence is TGCGCCAGCAGCTTGTCGGGAGGGATCTTCTACGAGCAGTACTTC.

This chain links TRBV4-1 with TRBJ2-3; TRBD2 matches 9 bases. Germline V gene data show CDR1 as MGHRA and CDR2 as YSYEKL. This CDR3 has 19 residues. V lost 3 bases to trimming and J lost 1 base; unmatched junction nucleotides: 14. The DNA for the CDR3 is TGCGCCAGCAGCCACGGCCGGTCGGCTAGCGGGGACGGCACAGATACGCAGTATTTT. Translation gives CASSHGRSASGDGTDTQYF.

This chain connects TRBV18 to TRBJ1-4; 9 bases line up with TRBD1. The CDR3 consists of 15 residues. J gave up 4 bases and V 6 bases, and 6 bases lay outside the gene matches. Germline values: CDR1 KGHSH, CDR2 LQKENI. CDR3: CASSPGTGINEKLFF. As DNA, the CDR3 is TGTGCCAGCTCGCCCGGGACAGGGATTAATGAAAAACTGTTTTTT.

The V call is TRBV5-1, the J call TRBJ1-1; 7 bases are a match to TRBD1. The CDR3 extends over 14 amino acids. Germline lookup yields CDR1 SGHRS and CDR2 YFSETQ. V trimming: 3 bases; J trimming: 4 bases; junction bases outside the gene matches: 6. In DNA form, the CDR3 reads TGCGCCAGCAGCTCAATGACAGGGCCCACTGAAGCTTTCTTT. It codes for CASSSMTGPTEAFF.

The chain joins TRBV3-1 (or the pseudogene TRBV3-2) to TRBJ2-1; D gene ambiguous. Germline V gene sequence: CDR1 LGHDT, CDR2 YNNKEL (reference sequence). CDR3 size: 15 residues. V lost 1 base and J 0 bases, leaving 7 bases between the germline ends. CDR3 nucleotides: TGTGCCAGCAGCCAAGCGGTCCTCTCCTACAATGAGCAGTTCTTC. Its translation: CASSQAVLSYNEQFF.

The chain combines TRBV5-6 with TRBJ1-2; a weak D match, TRBD1 (5 bases). Trimming shortened V by 1 base and J by 3 bases, and 7 bases separated the two germline ends. The CDR3 contains 13 residues. Germline CDR1 SGHDT, CDR2 YYEEEE. In DNA, the CDR3 is TGTGCCAGCAGCTTGAGCAGGGACTATGGCTACACCTTC. It translates to CASSLSRDYGYTF.

V usage is TRBV27 and J usage is TRBJ1-5; D not certain. Trimming took 8 bases from V and 3 from J, leaving 11 bases between them. CDR1 MNHEY and CDR2 SMNVEV come from the germline V gene (reference sequence). The CDR3 runs 13 residues. The CDR3 bases are TGTGCCAGCGCACCCGGGAACAATCAGCCCCAGCATTTT. Translation: CASAPGNNQPQHF.

The chain combines TRBV11-3 with TRBJ2-3, with 8 bases that match TRBD2. The V gene's germline CDR1 is SGHNT and CDR2 YENEEA. V lost 3 bases and J lost 3; bases outside the gene matches: 11. CDR3 length: 17 amino acids. CDR3 DNA sequence: TGTGCCAGCAGCTTTAAGAGTTTGACTAGCGAAACAGATACGCAGTATTTT. This encodes CASSFKSLTSETDTQYF.